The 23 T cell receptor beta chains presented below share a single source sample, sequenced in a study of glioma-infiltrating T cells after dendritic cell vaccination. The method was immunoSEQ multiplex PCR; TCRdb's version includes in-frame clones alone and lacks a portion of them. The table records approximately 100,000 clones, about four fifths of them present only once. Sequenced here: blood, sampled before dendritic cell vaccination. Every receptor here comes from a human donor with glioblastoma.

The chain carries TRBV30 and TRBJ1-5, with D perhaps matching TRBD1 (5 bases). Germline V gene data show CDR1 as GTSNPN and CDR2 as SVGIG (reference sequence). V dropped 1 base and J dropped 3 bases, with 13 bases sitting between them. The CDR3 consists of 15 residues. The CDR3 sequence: CAWSDAQGNNQPQHF. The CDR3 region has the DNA TGTGCCTGGAGTGATGCCCAGGGAAACAATCAGCCCCAGCATTTT.

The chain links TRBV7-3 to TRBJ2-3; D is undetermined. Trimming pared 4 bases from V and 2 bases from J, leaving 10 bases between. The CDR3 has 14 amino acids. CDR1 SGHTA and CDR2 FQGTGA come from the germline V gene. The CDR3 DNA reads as TGTGCCAGCAGCTCTCCCCCTCTCACAGATACGCAGTATTTT. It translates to CASSSPPLTDTQYF.

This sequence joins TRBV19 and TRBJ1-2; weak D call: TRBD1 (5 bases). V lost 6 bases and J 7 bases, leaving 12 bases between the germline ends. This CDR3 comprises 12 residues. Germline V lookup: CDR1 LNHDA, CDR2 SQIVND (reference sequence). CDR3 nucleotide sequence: TGTGCCAGTAGCAATCGGACACTTGGCTACACCTTC. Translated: CASSNRTLGYTF.

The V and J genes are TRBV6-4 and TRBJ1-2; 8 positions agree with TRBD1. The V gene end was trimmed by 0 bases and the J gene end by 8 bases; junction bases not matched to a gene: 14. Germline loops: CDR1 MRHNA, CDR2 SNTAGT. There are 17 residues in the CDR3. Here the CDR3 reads CASSDSRDRLRGGGYTF. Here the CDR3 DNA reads TGTGCCAGCAGTGACTCGCGGGACAGGCTTCGAGGAGGGGGCTACACCTTC.

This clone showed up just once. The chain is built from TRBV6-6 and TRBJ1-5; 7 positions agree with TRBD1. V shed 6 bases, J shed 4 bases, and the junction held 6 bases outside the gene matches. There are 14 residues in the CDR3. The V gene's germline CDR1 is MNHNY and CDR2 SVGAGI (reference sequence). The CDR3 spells CASRRDSGNQPQHF. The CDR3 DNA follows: TGTGCCAGCAGGAGGGACAGTGGAAATCAGCCCCAGCATTTT.

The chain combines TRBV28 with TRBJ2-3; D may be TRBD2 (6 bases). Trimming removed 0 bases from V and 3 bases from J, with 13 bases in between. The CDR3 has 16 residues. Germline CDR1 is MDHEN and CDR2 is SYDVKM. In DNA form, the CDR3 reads TGTGCCAGCAGTTTATGGGGGGAGGCCTTGACAGATACGCAGTATTTT. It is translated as CASSLWGEALTDTQYF.

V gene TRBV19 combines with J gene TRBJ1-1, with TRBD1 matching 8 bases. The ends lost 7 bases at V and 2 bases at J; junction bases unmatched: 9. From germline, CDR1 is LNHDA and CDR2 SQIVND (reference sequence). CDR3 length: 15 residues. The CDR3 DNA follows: TGTGCCAGTATCCCAGGGGGCGCTAGTAACACTGAAGCTTTCTTT. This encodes CASIPGGASNTEAFF.

CDR3: CASSQSTGSVPRGDYTF. The CDR3 region has the DNA TGTGCCAGCAGCCAATCTACAGGGTCGGTTCCTCGGGGGGACTACACCTTC. The gene calls are TRBV16 and TRBJ1-2; TRBD1 might be the D (6 bases). Germline-derived CDR1 and CDR2 are KGHSY and FQNENV. The CDR3 runs 17 residues. V lost 0 bases to trimming and J lost 10 bases, with 24 bases between them.

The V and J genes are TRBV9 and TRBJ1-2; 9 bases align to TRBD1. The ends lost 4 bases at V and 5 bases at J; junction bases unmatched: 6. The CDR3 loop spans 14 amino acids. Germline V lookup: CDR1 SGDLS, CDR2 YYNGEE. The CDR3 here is CASSLATGGYGYTF. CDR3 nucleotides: TGTGCCAGCAGCCTAGCGACAGGGGGGTATGGCTACACCTTC. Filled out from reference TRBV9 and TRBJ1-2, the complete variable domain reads DSGVTQTPKHLITATGQRVTLRCSPRSGDLSVYWYQQSLDQGLQFLIQYYNGEERAKGNILERFSAQQFPDLHSELNLSSLELGDSALYFCASSLATGGYGYTFGSGTRLTVV.

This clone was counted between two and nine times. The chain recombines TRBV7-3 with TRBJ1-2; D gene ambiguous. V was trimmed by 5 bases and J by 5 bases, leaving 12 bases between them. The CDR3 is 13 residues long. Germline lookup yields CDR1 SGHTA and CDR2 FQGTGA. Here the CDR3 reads CASSKARGYGYTF. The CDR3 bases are TGTGCCAGCAGCAAAGCTCGGGGTTATGGCTACACCTTC.

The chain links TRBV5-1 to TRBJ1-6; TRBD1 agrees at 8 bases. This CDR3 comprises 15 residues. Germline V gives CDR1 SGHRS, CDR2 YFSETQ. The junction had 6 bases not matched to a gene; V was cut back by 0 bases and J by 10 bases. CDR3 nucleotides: TGCGCCAGCAGCTTGGTTGGACAGGGTAACTCACCCCTCCACTTT. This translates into CASSLVGQGNSPLHF.

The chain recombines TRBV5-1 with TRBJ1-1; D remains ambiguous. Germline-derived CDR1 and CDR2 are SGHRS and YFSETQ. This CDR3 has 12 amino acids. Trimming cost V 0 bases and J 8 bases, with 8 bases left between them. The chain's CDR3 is CASSLEAGEAFF. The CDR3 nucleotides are TGCGCCAGCAGCTTGGAGGCCGGGGAAGCTTTCTTT.

CDR3 DNA sequence: TGCGCCAGCAGCATAGCGGGAGGCGGGTTGGCGCAGTATTTT. Translating gives CASSIAGGGLAQYF. J is TRBJ2-3 and V is TRBV4-1, with TRBD2 matching over 10 bases. V lost 5 bases to trimming and J lost 10 bases; unmatched junction nucleotides: 9. The germline V gene has CDR1 MGHRA and CDR2 YSYEKL. This CDR3 comprises 14 residues.

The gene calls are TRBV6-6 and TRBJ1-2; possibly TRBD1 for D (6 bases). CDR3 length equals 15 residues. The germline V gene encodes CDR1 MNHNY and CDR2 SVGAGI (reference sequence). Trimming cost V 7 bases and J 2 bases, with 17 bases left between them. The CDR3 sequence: CASTSTGGGNYGYTF. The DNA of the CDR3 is TGTGCCAGCACGTCGACGGGGGGGGGCAACTATGGCTACACCTTC.

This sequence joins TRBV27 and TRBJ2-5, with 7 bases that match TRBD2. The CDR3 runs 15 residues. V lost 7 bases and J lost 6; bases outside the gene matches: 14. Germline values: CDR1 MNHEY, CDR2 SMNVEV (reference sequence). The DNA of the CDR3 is TGTGCCAGCAAATGGGGCGGGAGTGAGGAAAAGACCCAGTACTTC. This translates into CASKWGGSEEKTQYF.

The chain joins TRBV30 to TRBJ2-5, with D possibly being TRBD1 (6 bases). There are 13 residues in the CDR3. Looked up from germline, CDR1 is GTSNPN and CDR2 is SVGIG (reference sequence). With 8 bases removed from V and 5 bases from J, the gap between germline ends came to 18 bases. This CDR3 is CAAGVNRRETQYF. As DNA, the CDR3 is TGTGCCGCAGGGGTAAATAGAAGGGAGACCCAGTACTTC.

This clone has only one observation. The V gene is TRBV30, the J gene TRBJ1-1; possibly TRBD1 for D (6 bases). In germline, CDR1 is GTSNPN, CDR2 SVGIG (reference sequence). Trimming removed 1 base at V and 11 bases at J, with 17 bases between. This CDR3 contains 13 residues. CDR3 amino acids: CAWSGGGTGGAFF. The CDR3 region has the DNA TGTGCCTGGAGTGGAGGGGGAACCGGGGGGGCTTTCTTT.

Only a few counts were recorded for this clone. The CDR3, as DNA: TGTGCCAGCAGCTGGGGGGGACTAGTGAACGAGCAGTACTTC. Residues: CASSWGGLVNEQYF. The chain is built from TRBV7-2 and TRBJ2-5, with TRBD2 matching 8 bases. The J call may be wrong; the DNA end is better matched by TRBJ2-7. The CDR3 spans 14 residues. CDR1 is SGHTA, CDR2 FQGNSA, per germline.

The CDR3 DNA reads TGTGCCAGTAGAAGACTAGCGGGGGCCGGGGAGCTGTTTTTT. Protein product: CASRRLAGAGELFF. The gene calls are TRBV19 and TRBJ2-2; TRBD2 aligns across 12 bases. The CDR3 is 14 residues long. V dropped 6 bases and J dropped 6; count of bases not matched to a gene: 2. The germline gives CDR1 LNHDA, CDR2 SQIVND (reference sequence).

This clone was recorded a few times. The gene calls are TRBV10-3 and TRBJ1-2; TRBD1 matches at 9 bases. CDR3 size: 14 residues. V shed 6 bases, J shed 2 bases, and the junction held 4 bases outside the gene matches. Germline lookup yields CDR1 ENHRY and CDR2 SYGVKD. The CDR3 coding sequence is TGTGCCATCAGCTTTGGACAGGGGAACTATGGCTACACCTTC. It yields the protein CAISFGQGNYGYTF.

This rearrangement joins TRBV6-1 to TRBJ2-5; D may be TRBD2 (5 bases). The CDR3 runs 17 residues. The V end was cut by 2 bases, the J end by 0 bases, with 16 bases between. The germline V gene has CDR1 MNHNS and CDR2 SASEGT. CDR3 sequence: CASSEHWLANNQETQYF. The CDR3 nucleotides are TGTGCCAGCAGTGAACACTGGCTAGCCAATAACCAAGAGACCCAGTACTTC.

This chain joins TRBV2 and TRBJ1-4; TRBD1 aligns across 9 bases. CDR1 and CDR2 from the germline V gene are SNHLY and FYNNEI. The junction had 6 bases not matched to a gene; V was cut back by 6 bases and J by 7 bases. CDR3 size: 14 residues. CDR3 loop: CASSNRGLGEKLFF. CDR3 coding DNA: TGTGCCAGCAGCAACAGGGGGCTCGGTGAAAAACTGTTTTTT.

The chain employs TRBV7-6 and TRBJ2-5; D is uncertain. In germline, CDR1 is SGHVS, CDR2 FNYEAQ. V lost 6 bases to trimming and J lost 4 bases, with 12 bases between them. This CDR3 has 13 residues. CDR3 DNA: TGTGCCAGCAGTCAGAATAGGAGAGAGACCCAGTACTTC. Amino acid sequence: CASSQNRRETQYF.